This T cell receptor (beta chain) derives from a study of STAT5B mutations in CD4+ large granular lymphocyte leukemia (dated by TCRdb to between 2020 and 2023). The study in broad terms: Among the healthy controls, the CDR3 'QG' motif was associated with a particular HLA allele. Flow cytometry on FACSCanto II or FACSVerse confirmed that purified fractions exceeded 95% purity among lymphocytes. The study compared the TCRbeta repertoires of patients with CD4+ T-cell large granular lymphocyte leukemia against those of healthy blood donors.

TCRbeta rearrangements were sequenced from genomic DNA using the immunoSEQ assay at survey resolution. The authors processed their data as follows. In the TCR sequencing data, the lowest productive clonotype frequency that could be detected was 2.59 x 10-5. Only productive TCRbeta rearrangements, defined as complete and in-frame sequences, were included in the analyses. The clonality of each sample was calculated as Simpson clonality in the immunoSEQ Analyzer version 3.0. Clones were categorized by frequency as very rare, small, medium, large (1-20%) or hyperexpanded (>20%). Generation probabilities were estimated with OLGA 1.2.3, V-gene circos plots were made with VDJtools, specificities were searched in VDJdb, and CDR3 motifs were identified with GLIPH. Entries here come from immuneACCESS through TCRdb and include only in-frame sequences with V and J called. Some clones fail to appear in such tables; in the studies checked, an unresolved V gene covers under half of the shortfall, and the cause of the remainder is unknown. V and J calls and clone size come straight from that table; D and trimming were deduced from the DNA. The sample table shows 20,000 to 25,000 clones, and 79% are seen once. The ten largest make up roughly 0.43% of the sample.

The CDR3 measures 15 amino acids from cysteine to phenylalanine. CDR3 DNA only is kept here, 45 bases in frame from base 1. V loses 4 bases, J loses 3 bases, and the germline ends lie 13 bases apart. As encoded in the germline V gene, CDR1 is SGHAT while CDR2 is FQNNGV. General study outcomes and caveats: The main leukemic clonotypes were found to be private to each patient, although around 24% of the main leukemic clonotypes were detected at low frequency in the non-leukemic repertoires of other patients. Compared with healthy CD4+ repertoires, CD4-sorted patient repertoires appeared more clonal, and this difference remained even after the putative leukemic clones were removed. TRBV06-family usage was enriched among the top patient clones (8/27) compared with healthy controls (2/35). Data were not HLA-matched; higher clonality in CD4+ versus CD8+ T-LGLL could reflect the relatively small sample size.

The healthy control group was made up of roughly 34 blood donors, and the Finnish Red Cross blood service supplied their buffy coats. All TCR-sequenced material derived from peripheral blood: patient blood samples and healthy donor buffy coats. Ficoll-Hypaque gradient centrifugation was used to isolate peripheral blood mononuclear cells. CD4+ cells were purified magnetically from the buffy coats of healthy controls. Genomic DNA was extracted with the Gentra Puregene Cell and Tissue kit and quantified on a Qubit 2.0 fluorometer. About this clone itself: Which antigen it targets is not known. The record has no base qualities; no much larger clone is one base away.

The chain uses TRBV11-2 and TRBJ2-1; the D gene is unclear. This TCR derives from a human donor in good health. The sample taken for sequencing was CD4+ T cells from blood buffy coats. The DNA is TGTGCCAGCAGCTCAGTAGGTGGCAGCTACAATGAGCAGTTCTTC. Its protein reads: CASSSVGGSYNEQFF.